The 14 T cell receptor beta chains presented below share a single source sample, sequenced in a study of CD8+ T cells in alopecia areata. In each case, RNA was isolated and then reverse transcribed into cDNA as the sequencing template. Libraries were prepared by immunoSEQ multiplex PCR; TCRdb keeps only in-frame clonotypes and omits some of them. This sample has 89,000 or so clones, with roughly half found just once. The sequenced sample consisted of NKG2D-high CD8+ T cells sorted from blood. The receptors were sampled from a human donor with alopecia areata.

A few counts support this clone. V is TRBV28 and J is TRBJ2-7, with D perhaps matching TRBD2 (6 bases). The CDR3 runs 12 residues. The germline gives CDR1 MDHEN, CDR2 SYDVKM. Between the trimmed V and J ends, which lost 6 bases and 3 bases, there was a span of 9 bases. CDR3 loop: CASRWGDYEQYF. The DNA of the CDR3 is TGTGCCAGCAGATGGGGGGACTACGAGCAGTACTTC.

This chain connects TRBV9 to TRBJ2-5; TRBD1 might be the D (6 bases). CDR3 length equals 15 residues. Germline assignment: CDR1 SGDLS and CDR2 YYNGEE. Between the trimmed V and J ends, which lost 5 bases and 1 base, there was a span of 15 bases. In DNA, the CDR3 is TGTGCCAGCAGTATAGTGGGGGCGTCCCAAGAGACCCAGTACTTC. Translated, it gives CASSIVGASQETQYF.

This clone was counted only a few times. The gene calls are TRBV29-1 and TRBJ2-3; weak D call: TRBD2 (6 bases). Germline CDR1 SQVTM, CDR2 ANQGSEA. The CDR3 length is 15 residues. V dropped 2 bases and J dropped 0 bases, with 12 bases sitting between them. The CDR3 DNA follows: TGCAGCGTTGAACCCATAGCGGAAAGCACAGATACGCAGTATTTT. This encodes CSVEPIAESTDTQYF.

CDR3 loop: CASGAGGPYEQYF. CDR3 in DNA: TGTGCCAGCGGAGCGGGAGGCCCCTACGAGCAGTACTTC. The rearrangement joins TRBV2 to TRBJ2-7; 9 positions agree with TRBD2. Germline V gene lookup returns CDR1 SNHLY and CDR2 FYNNEI. The CDR3 spans 13 residues. Trimming cost V 8 bases and J 2 bases; bases outside gene matches: 4.

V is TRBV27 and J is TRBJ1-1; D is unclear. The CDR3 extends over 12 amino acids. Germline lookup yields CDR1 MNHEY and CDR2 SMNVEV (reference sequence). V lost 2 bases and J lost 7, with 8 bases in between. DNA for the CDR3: TGTGCCAGCAGTTTAACCACCGGTGAAGCTTTCTTT. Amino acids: CASSLTTGEAFF.

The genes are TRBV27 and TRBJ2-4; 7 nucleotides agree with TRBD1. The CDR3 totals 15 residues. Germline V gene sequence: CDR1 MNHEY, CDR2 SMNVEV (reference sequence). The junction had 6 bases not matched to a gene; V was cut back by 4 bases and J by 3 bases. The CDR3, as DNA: TGTGCCAGCAGTTCTCGACAGGGTGACAAAAACATTCAGTACTTC. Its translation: CASSSRQGDKNIQYF.

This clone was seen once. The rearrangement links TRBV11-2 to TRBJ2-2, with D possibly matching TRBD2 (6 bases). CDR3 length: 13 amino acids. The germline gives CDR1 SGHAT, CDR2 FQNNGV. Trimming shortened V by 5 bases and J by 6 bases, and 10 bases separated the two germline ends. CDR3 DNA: TGTGCCAGCAGCCCGTCGGGGGCCGGGGAGCTGTTTTTT. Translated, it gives CASSPSGAGELFF.

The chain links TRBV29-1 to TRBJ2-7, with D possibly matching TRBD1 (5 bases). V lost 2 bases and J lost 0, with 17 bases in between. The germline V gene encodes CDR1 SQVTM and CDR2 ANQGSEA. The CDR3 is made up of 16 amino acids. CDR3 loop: CSVETARAGNSYEQYF. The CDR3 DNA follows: TGCAGCGTTGAAACGGCTAGGGCAGGGAACTCCTACGAGCAGTACTTC.

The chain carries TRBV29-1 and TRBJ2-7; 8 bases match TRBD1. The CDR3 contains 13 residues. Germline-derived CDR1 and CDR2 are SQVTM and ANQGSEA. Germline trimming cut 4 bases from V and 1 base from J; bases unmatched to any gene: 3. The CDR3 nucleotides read TGCAGCGTTGTAACAGGGGGTTCCTACGAGCAGTACTTC. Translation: CSVVTGGSYEQYF.

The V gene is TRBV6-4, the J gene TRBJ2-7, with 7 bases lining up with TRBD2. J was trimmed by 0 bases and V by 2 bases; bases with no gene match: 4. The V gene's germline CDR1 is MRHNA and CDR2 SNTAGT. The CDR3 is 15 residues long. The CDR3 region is CASSDPAGSSYEQYF. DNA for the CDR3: TGTGCCAGCAGTGACCCAGCGGGGAGCTCCTACGAGCAGTACTTC.

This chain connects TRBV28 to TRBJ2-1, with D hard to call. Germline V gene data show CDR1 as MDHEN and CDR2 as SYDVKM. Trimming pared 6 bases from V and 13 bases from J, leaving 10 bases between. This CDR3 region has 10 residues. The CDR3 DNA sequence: TGTGCCAGCAGCTTAGGAAAACAGTTCTTC. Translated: CASSLGKQFF.

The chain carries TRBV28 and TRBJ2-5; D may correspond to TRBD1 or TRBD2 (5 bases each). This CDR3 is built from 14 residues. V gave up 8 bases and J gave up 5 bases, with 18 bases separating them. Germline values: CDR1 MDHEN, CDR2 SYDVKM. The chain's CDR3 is CASHGDPETETQYF. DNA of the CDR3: TGTGCCAGCCATGGGGACCCCGAGACTGAGACCCAGTACTTC.

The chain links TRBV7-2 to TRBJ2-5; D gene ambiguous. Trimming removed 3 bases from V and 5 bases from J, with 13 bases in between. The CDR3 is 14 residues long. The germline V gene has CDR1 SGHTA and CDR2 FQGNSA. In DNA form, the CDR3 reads TGTGCCAGCAGCTTCAGTGACGAGAGGGAGACCCAGTACTTC. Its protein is CASSFSDERETQYF.

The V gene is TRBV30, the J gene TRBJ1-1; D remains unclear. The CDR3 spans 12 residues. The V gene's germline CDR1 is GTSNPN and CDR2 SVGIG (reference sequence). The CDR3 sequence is CVLDKSYTEAFF. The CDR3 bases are TGTGTTCTCGACAAAAGTTACACTGAAGCTTTCTTT. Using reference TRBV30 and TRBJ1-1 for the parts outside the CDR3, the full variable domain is SQTIHQWPATLVQPVGSPLSLECTVEGTSNPNLYWYRQAAGRGLQLLFYSVGIGQISSEVPQNLSASRPQDRQFILSSKKLLLSDSGFYLCVLDKSYTEAFFGQGTRLTVV.